This TCR beta chain derives from a study of control samples from healthy donors and cancer patients. Sequencing used immunoSEQ multiplex PCR; TCRdb keeps in-frame clones, though not all of them. The sample comprises about 55,000 clones, roughly 86% of which are singletons, and roughly 3.8% rests with the top ten. Germline-derived CDR1 and CDR2 are LNHNV and YYDKDF (reference sequence). There are 18 residues in the CDR3. Between the trimmed V and J ends, which lost 1 base and 8 bases, there was a span of 26 bases. This chain joins TRBV15 and TRBJ1-2; no clear D gene. This TCR was recovered from a man in his forties or fifties in good health. The sequenced sample was blood. The CDR3 DNA sequence: TGTGCCACCAGCAGAGGTCTGAACGGCTACGCCCGAGATGACGGCTACACCTTC. The encoded protein is CATSRGLNGYARDDGYTF. The full variable domain, with the rest looked up from reference TRBV15 and TRBJ1-2, is DAMVIQNPRYQVTQFGKPVTLSCSQTLNHNVMYWYQQKSSQAPKLLFHYYDKDFNNEADTPDNFQSRRPNTSFCFLDIRSPGLGDTAMYLCATSRGLNGYARDDGYTFGSGTRLTVV.